This TCR beta chain is from a study of OX40 agonist ivuxolimab in advanced cancers. Whole-study findings and limits: The 0.1-3.0 mg/kg partial responders had among the lowest clonal expansion.

Generated by immunoSEQ multiplex PCR, the TCRdb table keeps only in-frame clones and is missing some. The data contain about 76,000 clones, approximately 83% of them seen just once; the ten biggest clones take up approximately 5.1%. A remark on this clone: Antigen specificity is unknown.

This TCR was sampled from an adult with an advanced solid tumor such as melanoma, head and neck, liver or kidney cancer. Sample: CD4+ or CD8+ T cells sorted from blood, taken in a trial of the OX40 agonist ivuxolimab.

The CDR3 is CASSLGQARGNEKLFF. The CDR3 bases are TGTGCCAGCAGCTTAGGACAGGCCAGGGGAAATGAAAAACTGTTTTTT. This rearrangement joins TRBV11-2 to TRBJ1-4, with D possibly being TRBD1 (6 bases). Germline assignment: CDR1 SGHAT and CDR2 FQNNGV. CDR3 length: 16 amino acids. V was trimmed by 1 base and J by 5 bases, leaving 14 bases between them.